This T cell receptor (beta chain) was sequenced during a study of T-cell memory formation after mild COVID-19. TCRdb analysed the 5' RACE reads with MiXCR anew, one entry per CDR3 protein. The top ten clones hold roughly two fifths of a sample with 110,000 or so distinct CDR3 sequences, about 20% of them seen once. V lost 5 bases, J lost 3 bases, and 12 bases lay in between. This CDR3 has 14 residues. Germline lookup yields CDR1 SEHNR and CDR2 FQNEAQ (reference sequence). Sequencing used PBMCs or a T cell subset sorted from them (not recorded which). This TCR was recovered from a man in his late teens or twenties who had mild COVID-19 (a few samples of this study predate the infection). Cell type and time point are not known. This chain joins TRBV7-9 and TRBJ2-3; maybe TRBD1 (5 bases). The CDR3, as DNA: TGTGCCAGCAGCCCCGCCCCAGGGACAGATACGCAGTATTTT. Translating gives CASSPAPGTDTQYF.